This entry lists 5 T cell receptor beta chains sequenced from one sample in a study of radiation and T cells in renal cell carcinoma. The assay was immunoSEQ multiplex PCR, and TCRdb's table has in-frame clones only and misses some. The top ten hold around 12% of the sample, which has 130,000 to 150,000 clones, roughly 90% seen once. The time point was: baseline pretreatment blood. Treatment here: 15 Gy SBRT to primary tumor, nephrectomy 4 weeks later. The sample was blood, taken from a patient whose treatment included radiotherapy and nephrectomy. The receptors were sampled from a woman in her 50s with renal cell carcinoma.

V gene TRBV19 combines with J gene TRBJ1-1; D possibly corresponds to TRBD1 (6 bases). The CDR3 loop spans 14 amino acids. Per the germline V gene, CDR1 is LNHDA and CDR2 is SQIVND (reference sequence). The V end lost 5 bases, the J end lost 3 bases, and 13 bases lay between the germline ends. CDR3 DNA: TGTGCCAGTAGTCAATACAGGGATTACACTGAAGCTTTCTTT. Protein: CASSQYRDYTEAFF.

V gene TRBV5-4 combines with J gene TRBJ1-1, with a weak D call TRBD1 (6 bases). Trimming took 1 base from V and 1 from J, leaving 14 bases between them. CDR3 size: 16 residues. Germline CDR1 reads SGHNT; CDR2 reads YYREEE (reference sequence). CDR3 sequence: CASSLTGGLRNTEAFF. The CDR3 nucleotides are TGTGCCAGCAGCTTGACCGGGGGGCTGCGGAACACTGAAGCTTTCTTT.

This sequence joins TRBV7-6 and TRBJ1-1; D is possibly TRBD1 (5 bases). Between the trimmed V and J ends, which lost 8 bases and 7 bases, there was a span of 14 bases. The CDR3 spans 12 residues. Germline V CDR1 and CDR2: SGHVS, FNYEAQ. CDR3 protein: CASGPGQYEAFF. In nucleotides, the CDR3 is TGTGCCAGCGGGCCGGGGCAGTATGAAGCTTTCTTT.

V usage is TRBV6-1 and J usage is TRBJ2-2; 13 bases line up with TRBD2. This CDR3 comprises 15 residues. CDR1 and CDR2 (germline): MNHNS, SASEGT. Trimming cost V 9 bases and J 6 bases; bases outside gene matches: 7. The CDR3 reads CARGLAGFFSGELFF. The CDR3 DNA reads as TGTGCCAGGGGACTAGCGGGGTTCTTTTCCGGGGAGCTGTTTTTT.

The CDR3 nucleotides read TGTGCCAGTAGTATAGTGGCGGAATCTAACTATGGCTACACCTTC. Translating gives CASSIVAESNYGYTF. The V call is TRBV19, the J call TRBJ1-2; D is uncertain. With 1 base removed from V and 0 bases from J, the gap between germline ends came to 9 bases. The CDR3 has 15 residues. Germline assignment: CDR1 LNHDA and CDR2 SQIVND (reference sequence).